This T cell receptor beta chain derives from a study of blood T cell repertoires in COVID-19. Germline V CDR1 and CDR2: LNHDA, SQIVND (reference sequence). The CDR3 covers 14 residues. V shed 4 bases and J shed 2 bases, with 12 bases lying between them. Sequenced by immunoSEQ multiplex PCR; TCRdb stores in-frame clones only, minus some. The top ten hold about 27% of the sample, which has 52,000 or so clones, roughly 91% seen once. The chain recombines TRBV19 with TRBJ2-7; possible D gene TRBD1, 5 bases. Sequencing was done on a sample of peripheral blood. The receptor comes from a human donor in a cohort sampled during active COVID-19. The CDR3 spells CASSTTTATYEQYF. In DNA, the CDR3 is TGTGCCAGTAGTACAACGACAGCTACCTACGAGCAGTACTTC.